Each of the 28 T cell receptor beta chains below was sequenced from the same sample in a study of T cell changes during pregnancy in multiple sclerosis. Profiled with immunoSEQ multiplex PCR; TCRdb holds only in-frame clones, not every one. The sample lists more than 55,000 clones; 75% to 90% were seen once. The specimen was CD4+ T cells from peripheral blood mononuclear cells, collected in the third trimester of pregnancy. The receptors were gathered from a female donor with multiple sclerosis, enrolled in a pregnancy study.

This clone was observed a handful of times. The rearrangement joins TRBV29-1 to TRBJ1-5, with 8 positions matching TRBD1. This CDR3 is built from 12 residues. The V gene end was trimmed by 6 bases and the J gene end by 7 bases; junction bases not matched to a gene: 5. Looked up from germline, CDR1 is SQVTM and CDR2 is ANQGSEA. CDR3 sequence (DNA): TGCAGCGTCTCGACAGGGGAACAGCCCCAGCATTTT. This encodes CSVSTGEQPQHF.

V gene TRBV19 combines with J gene TRBJ2-5; 10 bases are a match to TRBD2. Germline-derived CDR1 and CDR2 are LNHDA and SQIVND (reference sequence). The CDR3 consists of 16 residues. V shed 4 bases, J shed 4 bases, and the junction held 9 bases outside the gene matches. As DNA, the CDR3 is TGTGCCAGTAGTACCCAGCGGGAGGGCCTGGGAGAGACCCAGTACTTC. Residues: CASSTQREGLGETQYF.

CDR3 region: CASSIGLGSTEAFF. As DNA, the CDR3 is TGTGCCAGTAGTATAGGCTTGGGCAGCACTGAAGCTTTCTTT. This rearrangement joins TRBV19 to TRBJ1-1, with unresolved D. CDR1 and CDR2 from the germline V gene are LNHDA and SQIVND (reference sequence). Trimming left V 1 base short and J 4 bases short, with 10 bases between. The CDR3 is made up of 14 amino acids.

The table lists this clone with a few counts. This sequence joins TRBV30 and TRBJ1-1; D perhaps matches TRBD1 (6 bases). V was shortened by 3 bases and J by 0 bases, with 17 bases between the two germline ends. The germline CDR1 and CDR2 sequences are GTSNPN and SVGIG (reference sequence). This CDR3 comprises 16 residues. CDR3 bases: TGTGCCTGGAGACGGGCAGGGGTACTCATGAACACTGAAGCTTTCTTT. Residues: CAWRRAGVLMNTEAFF.

This clone has just one count. This chain uses TRBV7-3 with TRBJ1-1; 8 nucleotides match TRBD1. CDR1 and CDR2 from the germline V gene are SGHTA and FQGTGA. V lost 4 bases, J lost 6 bases, and 4 bases stayed unmatched. This CDR3 contains 13 residues. In DNA form, the CDR3 reads TGTGCCAGCAGCTCTGACAGGGGATCTGAAGCTTTCTTT. Amino acid sequence: CASSSDRGSEAFF.

The chain couples TRBV6-1 to TRBJ2-7; 10 bases match TRBD1. V lost 4 bases and J lost 4; bases outside the gene matches: 10. The CDR3 consists of 16 residues. Per the germline V gene, CDR1 is MNHNS and CDR2 is SASEGT. The CDR3 reads CASSGSGTGEWYEQYF. The CDR3 bases are TGTGCCAGCAGTGGCTCCGGGACAGGGGAATGGTACGAGCAGTACTTC.

This clone was seen a few times. The chain joins TRBV2 to TRBJ2-1; 7 bases fit TRBD1. J lost 4 bases, V lost 0 bases, and 3 bases had no gene match. This CDR3 is 15 amino acids long. Per germline, CDR1 SNHLY and CDR2 FYNNEI. The CDR3 is CASSEAGTAYNEQFF. DNA for the CDR3: TGTGCCAGCAGTGAAGCGGGGACAGCATACAATGAGCAGTTCTTC.

There are a few counts of this clone. V and J are TRBV5-1 and TRBJ1-2; 9 bases match TRBD1. The trim removed 4 bases at V and 8 bases at J, leaving 0 bases unmatched. The germline V gene encodes CDR1 SGHRS and CDR2 YFSETQ. This CDR3 has 11 residues. CDR3 nucleotide sequence: TGCGCCAGCAGCGACAGGGGGGGCTACACCTTC. Protein product: CASSDRGGYTF.

The chain combines TRBV5-4 with TRBJ1-4; 7 bases line up with TRBD1. Per the germline V gene, CDR1 is SGHNT and CDR2 is YYREEE (reference sequence). The CDR3 has 14 residues. The V and J ends lost 0 bases and 7 bases, in that order; junction bases with no gene match: 3. The CDR3 DNA follows: TGTGCCAGCAGCTTGGACAGGGGCGGTGAAAAACTGTTTTTT. Translating gives CASSLDRGGEKLFF. The full variable domain, with the rest looked up from reference TRBV5-4 and TRBJ1-4, is ETGVTQSPTHLIKTRGQQVTLRCSSQSGHNTVSWYQQALGQGPQFIFQYYREEENGRGNFPPRFSGLQFPNYSSELNVNALELDDSALYLCASSLDRGGEKLFFGSGTQLSVL.

The chain couples TRBV9 to TRBJ2-3; 7 bases match TRBD2. Germline trimming cut 0 bases from V and 3 bases from J; bases unmatched to any gene: 4. Germline V gives CDR1 SGDLS, CDR2 YYNGEE. The CDR3 length is 15 residues. The CDR3 protein is CASSVGGRATDTQYF. In nucleotides, the CDR3 is TGTGCCAGCAGCGTAGGGGGGAGGGCGACAGATACGCAGTATTTT.

This clone has only one observation. This sequence joins TRBV10-3 and TRBJ2-3, with a weak D call TRBD2 (6 bases). The germline V gene has CDR1 ENHRY and CDR2 SYGVKD. Trimming pared 7 bases from V and 4 bases from J, leaving 15 bases between. This CDR3 has 14 residues. Here the CDR3 reads CAIMSREFSDTQYF. The CDR3 region has the DNA TGTGCCATCATGAGCCGGGAGTTTTCAGATACGCAGTATTTT.

This rearrangement joins TRBV27 to TRBJ1-4; 8 bases fit TRBD1. The CDR3 has 14 residues. Germline lookup yields CDR1 MNHEY and CDR2 SMNVEV (reference sequence). J gave up 8 bases and V 5 bases, and 7 bases lay outside the gene matches. CDR3 sequence reads: CASSETGGREKLFF. The CDR3 nucleotides read TGTGCCAGCAGTGAAACAGGGGGTAGGGAAAAACTGTTTTTT.

This chain joins TRBV4-1 and TRBJ2-1, with TRBD1 matching 10 bases. This CDR3 is 19 amino acids long. Germline CDR1 is MGHRA and CDR2 is YSYEKL. J lost 5 bases, V lost 0 bases, and 13 bases had no gene match. CDR3 sequence (DNA): TGCGCCAGCAGCCAAGATTCTACCTCAGGGGACAGGGGCGACAATGAGCAGTTCTTC. Translated, it gives CASSQDSTSGDRGDNEQFF.

This chain links TRBV23-1 with TRBJ1-2, with TRBD1 identical over 7 bases. TRBV23-1 is placed among ORFs of uncertain function. J lost 10 bases, V lost 0 bases, and 17 bases had no gene match. This CDR3 has 17 residues. As DNA, the CDR3 is TGCGCCAGCAGTCAATCTTCAGACAGGGCCTCATCAATTGACTACACCTTC. Residues: CASSQSSDRASSIDYTF.

The chain has TRBV25-1 and TRBJ2-3; a possible D gene is TRBD1 (6 bases). Germline CDR1 MGHDK, CDR2 SYGVNS. The CDR3 contains 14 residues. Trimming pared 3 bases from V and 6 bases from J, leaving 13 bases between. The CDR3, as DNA: TGTGCCAGCAGTGAGTGGTTTCAGGGGGATACGCAGTATTTT. Protein sequence: CASSEWFQGDTQYF.

This chain joins TRBV6-6 and TRBJ2-5, with 11 positions matching TRBD1. CDR3 length: 15 residues. CDR1 and CDR2 from the germline V gene are MNHNY and SVGAGI (reference sequence). J gave up 5 bases and V 6 bases, and 8 bases lay outside the gene matches. DNA for the CDR3: TGTGCCAGCAGCTCGGCGGGGACAGGGGGTGAGACCCAGTACTTC. It translates to CASSSAGTGGETQYF.

The CDR3 loop reads CASSPTGSNQPQHF. The CDR3 nucleotides read TGTGCCAGTAGTCCCACAGGGAGCAATCAGCCCCAGCATTTT. The V and J genes are TRBV19 and TRBJ1-5; TRBD1 might be the D (6 bases). The ends were cut back, 5 bases at V and 1 base at J, with 9 bases in the middle. Germline assignment: CDR1 LNHDA and CDR2 SQIVND (reference sequence). This CDR3 has 14 residues.

The chain uses TRBV2 and TRBJ1-1, with 7 bases matching TRBD1. The CDR3 sequence is 16 residues long. The V and J ends lost 2 bases and 4 bases, in that order; junction bases with no gene match: 10. Germline V gives CDR1 SNHLY, CDR2 FYNNEI. CDR3 sequence reads: CASSEREGTVFTEAFF. The DNA for the CDR3 is TGTGCCAGCAGTGAAAGGGAAGGGACAGTCTTCACTGAAGCTTTCTTT.

This chain joins TRBV4-3 and TRBJ1-1; TRBD1 matches 7 bases. The V and J ends lost 1 base and 4 bases, in that order; junction bases with no gene match: 9. This CDR3 region has 16 residues. Germline V gives CDR1 LGHNA, CDR2 YSLEER. The CDR3 region is CASSQALRAGGTEAFF. The CDR3 nucleotides are TGCGCCAGCAGCCAAGCCCTGAGGGCAGGGGGCACTGAAGCTTTCTTT.

This rearrangement joins TRBV7-2 to TRBJ2-1; 8 bases are shared with TRBD2. CDR1 and CDR2 from the germline V gene are SGHTA and FQGNSA. The CDR3 runs to 15 residues. With V trimmed by 0 bases and J by 2 bases, 0 bases remained unmatched. The CDR3 is CASSLAAGAYNEQFF. In DNA form, the CDR3 reads TGTGCCAGCAGCTTAGCAGCGGGGGCCTACAATGAGCAGTTCTTC.

J is TRBJ1-4 and V is TRBV6-5, with D uncertain. This CDR3 spans 15 amino acids. Trimming took 8 bases from V and 6 from J, leaving 19 bases between them. Germline values: CDR1 MNHEY, CDR2 SVGAGI. This chain's CDR3 is CASRPEARLYEKLFF. The CDR3 DNA follows: TGTGCCAGCCGGCCCGAAGCGCGGCTCTATGAAAAACTGTTTTTT.

The genes are TRBV7-9 and TRBJ1-1; D uncertain. The germline V gene encodes CDR1 SEHNR and CDR2 FQNEAQ (reference sequence). Trimming took off 1 base at V and 5 bases at J, with 14 bases between the two ends. The CDR3 has 15 amino acids. This chain's CDR3 is CASSLGLASRTEAFF. Written as DNA, the CDR3 is TGTGCCAGCAGCTTAGGATTAGCGTCTCGGACTGAAGCTTTCTTT. Full variable domain (rest looked up from reference TRBV7-9 and TRBJ1-1): DTGVSQNPRHKITKRGQNVTFRCDPISEHNRLYWYRQTLGQGPEFLTYFQNEAQLEKSRLLSDRFSAERPKGSFSTLEIQRTEQGDSAMYLCASSLGLASRTEAFFGQGTRLTVV.

The rearrangement joins TRBV6-1 to TRBJ2-1; D gene unclear. The CDR3 runs 15 residues. V lost 3 bases and J lost 1, with 10 bases in between. Germline loops: CDR1 MNHNS, CDR2 SASEGT. The CDR3 loop reads CASSDSWQSYNEQFF. As DNA, the CDR3 is TGTGCCAGCAGTGATTCGTGGCAATCCTACAATGAGCAGTTCTTC.

The J gene is TRBJ1-4, the V gene TRBV5-1; possible D gene TRBD1, 6 bases. Germline V gene sequence: CDR1 SGHRS, CDR2 YFSETQ. V was clipped by 3 bases and J by 8 bases, with 14 bases between them. The length of the CDR3 is 14 residues. In DNA form, the CDR3 reads TGCGCCAGCAGCTCCGGGGGGGCTGGGGAAAAACTGTTTTTT. Its translation is CASSSGGAGEKLFF.

This clone has only one observation. The rearrangement uses TRBV28 and TRBJ1-5; no definite D call. Deletions cut 5 bases from V and 7 bases from J, with 15 bases between. Germline lookup yields CDR1 MDHEN and CDR2 SYDVKM. CDR3 length: 14 residues. CDR3 in amino acids: CASSPRGNWQPQHF. The CDR3 DNA sequence: TGTGCCAGCAGTCCCCGGGGTAATTGGCAGCCCCAGCATTTT.

This rearrangement joins TRBV19 to TRBJ2-7; 7 nucleotides match TRBD2. The V gene's germline CDR1 is LNHDA and CDR2 SQIVND (reference sequence). The CDR3 length is 15 residues. V shed 5 bases and J 5 bases; nucleotides not matched to a gene: 12. DNA for the CDR3: TGTGCCAGTAGTCCCGGCCGGGGGGAGAAGAACGAGCAGTACTTC. Its protein product is CASSPGRGEKNEQYF.

V usage is TRBV7-9 and J usage is TRBJ2-5; maybe TRBD2 (6 bases). Germline V gene data show CDR1 as SEHNR and CDR2 as FQNEAQ (reference sequence). V dropped 2 bases and J dropped 4 bases, with 17 bases sitting between them. The length of the CDR3 is 16 residues. CDR3 amino acids: CASSLMGLRFGETQYF. The CDR3 DNA sequence: TGTGCCAGCAGCTTAATGGGACTCCGATTCGGAGAGACCCAGTACTTC. The full variable domain, its missing parts supplied by reference TRBV7-9 and TRBJ2-5, is DTGVSQNPRHKITKRGQNVTFRCDPISEHNRLYWYRQTLGQGPEFLTYFQNEAQLEKSRLLSDRFSAERPKGSFSTLEIQRTEQGDSAMYLCASSLMGLRFGETQYFGPGTRLLVL.

Only a few counts were recorded for this clone. V usage is TRBV5-6 and J usage is TRBJ2-7, with TRBD1 as a possible D gene (6 bases). The CDR3 has 16 amino acids. Deletions cut 1 base from V and 2 bases from J, with 16 bases between. Germline lookup yields CDR1 SGHDT and CDR2 YYEEEE. The chain's CDR3 is CASSLFDRPLTYEQYF. The CDR3 nucleotides read TGTGCCAGCAGCTTGTTCGACAGGCCCCTAACCTACGAGCAGTACTTC.